This T cell receptor beta chain was retrieved from a study of cytomegalovirus exposure and HLA in healthy donors. 60 Vbeta and 13 Jbeta primers were used in PCR. Using immunoSEQ multiplex PCR, the repertoire was profiled, and TCRdb retains in-frame clones only, with some absent. The sample records roughly 180,000 clones, over 70% being singletons. This CDR3 is 15 amino acids long. Germline CDR1 GTSNPN, CDR2 SVGIG (reference sequence). The ends were cut back, 5 bases at V and 5 bases at J, with 21 bases in the middle. This clonotype was sampled from a woman between 18 and 29 years old in good health and CMV-seropositive. The V gene is TRBV30, the J gene TRBJ2-5, with D uncertain. Sequencing was performed on PBMCs. CDR3 protein: CAWGFRIVEVETQYF. CDR3 sequence (DNA): TGTGCCTGGGGTTTCAGGATAGTGGAAGTGGAGACCCAGTACTTC.